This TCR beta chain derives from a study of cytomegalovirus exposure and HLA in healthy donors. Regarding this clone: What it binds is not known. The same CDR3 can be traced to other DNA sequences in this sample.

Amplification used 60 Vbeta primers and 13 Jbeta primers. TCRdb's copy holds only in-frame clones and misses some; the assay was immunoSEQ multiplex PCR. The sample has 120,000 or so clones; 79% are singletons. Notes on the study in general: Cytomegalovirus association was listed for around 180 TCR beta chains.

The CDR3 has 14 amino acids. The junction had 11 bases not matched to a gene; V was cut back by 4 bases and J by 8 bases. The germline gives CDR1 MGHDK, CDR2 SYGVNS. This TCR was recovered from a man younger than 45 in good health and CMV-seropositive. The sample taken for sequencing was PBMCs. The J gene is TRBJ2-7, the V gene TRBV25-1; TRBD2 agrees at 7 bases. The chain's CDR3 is CASSGREVRMQQYF. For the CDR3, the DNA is TGTGCCAGCAGTGGACGGGAGGTCCGAATGCAGCAGTACTTC.